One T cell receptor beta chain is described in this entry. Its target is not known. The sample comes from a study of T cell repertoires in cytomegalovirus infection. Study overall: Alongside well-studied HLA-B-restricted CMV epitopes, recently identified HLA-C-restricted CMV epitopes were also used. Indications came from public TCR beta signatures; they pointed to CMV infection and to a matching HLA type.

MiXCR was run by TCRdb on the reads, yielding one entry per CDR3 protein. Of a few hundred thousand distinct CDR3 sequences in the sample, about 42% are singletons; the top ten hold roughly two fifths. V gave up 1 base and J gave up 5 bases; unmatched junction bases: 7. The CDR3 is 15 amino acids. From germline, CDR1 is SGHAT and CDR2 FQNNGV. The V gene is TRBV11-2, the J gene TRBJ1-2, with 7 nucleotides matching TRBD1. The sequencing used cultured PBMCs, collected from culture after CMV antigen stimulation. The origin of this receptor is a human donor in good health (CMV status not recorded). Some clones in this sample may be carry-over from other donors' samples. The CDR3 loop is CASSLGTGTEYGYTF. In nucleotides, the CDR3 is TGTGCCAGCAGCTTAGGGACCGGGACAGAATATGGCTACACCTTC.